In this sample, the clone carrying this T cell receptor (beta chain) turned up many times. The antigen is not known. The entry originates in a study of CD8+CD57+ T cells in acquired aplastic anemia. The wider study: CD4+ and CD8+ cells, once sorted, gave DNA averaging around 3.4 ug. Sequencing produced an average of about 9.8 million reads per healthy donor for CD4+ cells. Findings and caveats of the study: CD8+ Simpson's diversity showed no significant patient-control difference. Roughly 30 CD8+ CDR3 sequences occurred in both the patients and the controls.

Genomic DNA served as template for TCR beta VDJ and CDR3 profiling. TCRdb redid the calling of the reads with MiXCR, one entry per CDR3 protein. This table has roughly 130,000 distinct CDR3 sequences, more than 40% appearing once. Germline CDR1 is MNHEY and CDR2 is SVGAGI. V was trimmed by 5 bases and J by 0 bases, leaving 7 bases between them. CDR3 length equals 13 residues. The TCR originated in a human donor in good health, serving as a control. The chain employs TRBV6-5 and TRBJ1-1; D is ambiguous. The sequenced material came from sorted CD4+, CD8+, or CD8+CD57+ T cells (not recorded which) from PBMCs. The CDR3 spells CASSRRVNTEAFF. The CDR3 nucleotides read TGTGCCAGCAGTCGGAGGGTGAACACTGAAGCTTTCTTT.